A selection of T cell receptor beta chains follows, all from one sample in a study of cytomegalovirus exposure and HLA in healthy donors. The protocol was immunoSEQ multiplex PCR, while the TCRdb copy is restricted to in-frame clones and leaves out a portion. This sample has approximately 110,000 clones, with about 79% found just once. Material: PBMCs. All receptors come from a man in his fifties or sixties in good health and CMV-seropositive. The CDR3 runs from the conserved cysteine through the conserved F or W. The D gene is left open where the match is weak. A row's size may be missing; if present it is once, few, many or a size class.

>TRBJ2-5|.|TRBV14|.|15
CASSQGVSGGETQYF
TGTGCCAGCAGCCAAGGCGTATCTGGTGGAGAGACCCAGTACTTC
>TRBJ1-1|TRBD1|TRBV9|.|16
CASSVGMVAGGTEAFF
TGTGCCAGCAGCGTAGGAATGGTGGCAGGGGGCACTGAAGCTTTCTTT
>TRBJ2-5|TRBD2|TRBV9|.|17
CASSSRGTSGGVETQYF
TGTGCCAGCAGCTCTAGAGGGACTAGCGGGGGGGTAGAGACCCAGTACTTC
>TRBJ2-1|TRBD2|TRBV4-1|.|16
CASSPKPAGEGNEQFF
TGCGCCAGCAGCCCAAAACCAGCGGGAGAGGGGAATGAGCAGTTCTTC
>TRBJ2-5|TRBD1|TRBV5-1|.|13
CASSTGTGGGQYF
TGCGCCAGCAGCACAGGGACAGGGGGTGGGCAGTACTTC
>TRBJ2-7|.|TRBV9|.|15
CASSSYRGGTYEQYF
TGTGCCAGCAGCTCTTACAGGGGGGGAACCTACGAGCAGTACTTC
>TRBJ1-1|.|TRBV19|.|13
CASSIDRGREAFF
TGTGCCAGTAGTATAGACAGGGGTCGTGAAGCTTTCTTT
>TRBJ2-7|.|TRBV7-9|.|16
CASSLIVVGGRGEQYF
TGTGCCAGCAGCTTAATAGTCGTGGGAGGACGAGGGGAGCAGTACTTC
>TRBJ2-2|TRBD2|TRBV6-6|medium-sized|14
CASSRTSGSRELFF
TGTGCCAGCAGCAGGACTAGCGGGAGCCGGGAGCTGTTTTTT
>TRBJ1-1|.|TRBV21-1|.|15
CASSEGLGMGTEAFF
TGTGCCAGCAGCGAAGGACTGGGTATGGGCACTGAAGCTTTCTTT
>TRBJ2-5|TRBD1|TRBV2|.|14
CASDTTGGGETQYF
TGTGCCAGCGATACGACAGGGGGCGGCGAGACCCAGTACTTC
>TRBJ2-7|TRBD1|TRBV14|.|15
CASSQEGTGFHEQYF
TGTGCCAGCAGCCAAGAGGGGACAGGGTTCCACGAGCAGTACTTC
>TRBJ1-1|TRBD1|TRBV18|.|15
CASSPKDRGRLVAFF
TGTGCCAGCTCACCAAAGGACAGGGGGCGCTTGGTAGCTTTCTTT
>TRBJ2-7|TRBD1|TRBV5-1|.|13
CASSPGTVHEQYF
TGCGCCAGCAGCCCCGGGACAGTGCACGAGCAGTACTTC
>TRBJ2-3|.|TRBV7-2|.|13
CASSVLGVGTQYF
TGTGCCAGCAGCGTTCTCGGGGTGGGTACGCAGTATTTT
>TRBJ1-2|TRBD1|TRBV6-6|.|12
CASITTGGGYTF
TGTGCCAGCATCACGACAGGGGGTGGCTACACCTTC
>TRBJ2-1|TRBD2|TRBV23-1|.|16
CASSRATSGSYNEQFF
TGCGCCAGCAGTCGGGCTACTAGCGGAAGCTACAATGAGCAGTTCTTC
>TRBJ2-3|.|TRBV5-1|.|17
CASSFPTPGTAVDTQYF
TGCGCCAGCAGCTTCCCCACGCCCGGGACTGCCGTTGATACGCAGTATTTT
>TRBJ2-3|.|TRBV6-4|.|13
CASRDRGTDTQYF
TGTGCCAGCAGGGACAGAGGCACAGATACGCAGTATTTT
>TRBJ1-2|TRBD1|TRBV2|.|13
CASSVDRNYGYTF
TGTGCCAGCAGCGTGGACAGGAACTATGGCTACACCTTC
>TRBJ1-2|.|TRBV5-6|.|15
CASSLESAGDYGYTF
TGTGCCAGCAGCTTGGAATCCGCCGGGGACTATGGCTACACCTTC
>TRBJ2-2|.|TRBV15|.|14
CATDPGANTGELFF
TGTGCCACCGACCCCGGGGCGAACACCGGGGAGCTGTTTTTT
>TRBJ1-6|.|TRBV2|.|12
CASEGGGSPLHF
TGTGCCAGCGAGGGAGGAGGTTCACCCCTCCACTTT
>TRBJ2-1|.|TRBV13|.|12
CASSFQGNEQFF
TGTGCCAGCAGCTTCCAGGGGAATGAGCAGTTCTTC
>TRBJ2-3|.|TRBV27|few|16
CASTLYGTGVTDTQYF
TGTGCCAGCACCCTATATGGCACAGGCGTCACAGATACGCAGTATTTT
>TRBJ2-1|TRBD1|TRBV5-4|.|16
CASSSFGTDLYGEQFF
TGTGCCAGCAGCTCTTTCGGGACAGACCTATATGGTGAGCAGTTCTTC
>TRBJ2-5|TRBD1|TRBV5-4|.|17
CASSVGQGASRKETQYF
TGTGCCAGCAGTGTCGGACAGGGGGCGAGTAGGAAAGAGACCCAGTACTTC
>TRBJ1-1|.|TRBV11-2|few|13
CASSLDRAAEAFF
TGTGCCAGCAGCTTAGACAGGGCGGCTGAAGCTTTCTTT
>TRBJ1-2|.|TRBV19|few|13
CASRRTEDYGYTF
TGTGCCAGTAGACGGACGGAGGACTATGGCTACACCTTC